The present T cell receptor (beta chain) was sequenced within a study of cytomegalovirus exposure and HLA in healthy donors. Study-level findings and limits: The tendency of first-cohort TCR clusters to co-occur in the 120 validation repertoires was identified by a subsequent analysis.

On this clone itself: The target antigen is unknown.

Clones were sequenced by immunoSEQ multiplex PCR, and TCRdb holds only the in-frame ones, with some missing. Among 90,000 to 120,000 clones listed, approximately 94% were seen once. V dropped 3 bases and J dropped 1; count of bases not matched to a gene: 1. This CDR3 has 14 residues. Germline V gene data show CDR1 as MNHEY and CDR2 as SMNVEV (reference sequence). This chain links TRBV27 with TRBJ1-1, with TRBD1 matching over 8 bases. The TCR was taken from a woman aged 18-29 years in good health and CMV-seronegative. The specimen was PBMCs. The CDR3 sequence: CASSLTGENTEAFF. The CDR3 DNA sequence: TGTGCCAGCAGTTTGACAGGGGAGAACACTGAAGCTTTCTTT.